Shown below are 18 T cell receptor beta chains from a single sample sequenced in a study of OX40 agonist ivuxolimab in advanced cancers. Some clones are missing from TCRdb's copy, which holds only in-frame ones; the method was immunoSEQ multiplex PCR. The sample consists of about 100,000 clones, roughly nine tenths of them appearing once. The material sequenced was CD4+ or CD8+ T cells sorted from blood, taken in a trial of the OX40 agonist ivuxolimab. The receptors were gathered from an adult with an advanced solid tumor such as melanoma, head and neck, liver or kidney cancer.

V gene TRBV27 combines with J gene TRBJ2-2; D remains ambiguous. V was clipped by 1 base and J by 3 bases, with 3 bases between them. CDR3 length equals 13 residues. The germline gives CDR1 MNHEY, CDR2 SMNVEV (reference sequence). The CDR3 region is CASSLFDTGELFF. CDR3 sequence (DNA): TGTGCCAGCAGTTTATTCGACACCGGGGAGCTGTTTTTT.

A few counts support this clone. V and J are TRBV5-6 and TRBJ1-5; maybe TRBD1 (5 bases). V lost 2 bases, J lost 7 bases, and 10 bases lay in between. Germline CDR1 is SGHDT and CDR2 is YYEEEE. The length of the CDR3 is 13 residues. In DNA, the CDR3 is TGTGCCAGCAGCTTCTCCCGGGGGCAGCCCCAGCATTTT. This codes for CASSFSRGQPQHF.

This clone was seen more than once but under ten times. The chain carries TRBV5-1 and TRBJ2-1; no clear D. This CDR3 contains 14 residues. V was cut by 2 bases and J by 0 bases, with 6 bases left in between. Germline V lookup: CDR1 SGHRS, CDR2 YFSETQ. The CDR3 reads CASSFGNSYNEQFF. CDR3 coding DNA: TGCGCCAGCAGCTTTGGGAACTCCTACAATGAGCAGTTCTTC.

The rearrangement links TRBV30 to TRBJ1-5; a weak D match, TRBD1 (5 bases). The germline V gene has CDR1 GTSNPN and CDR2 SVGIG (reference sequence). V was cut by 2 bases and J by 6 bases, with 11 bases left in between. This CDR3 has 13 amino acids. CDR3 DNA: TGTGCCTGGAGTCTCCGGGACCTTCAGCCCCAGCATTTT. It yields the protein CAWSLRDLQPQHF.

The V and J genes are TRBV6-6 and TRBJ1-1; maybe TRBD1 (5 bases). This CDR3 has 14 residues. Per germline, CDR1 MNHNY and CDR2 SVGAGI (reference sequence). V lost 2 bases and J 1 base, leaving 8 bases between the germline ends. CDR3 sequence: CASSYTGGNTEAFF. CDR3 bases: TGTGCCAGCAGTTACACAGGCGGGAACACTGAAGCTTTCTTT.

The genes are TRBV19 and TRBJ1-5; 7 bases are a match to TRBD1. V lost 0 bases, J lost 0 bases, and 14 bases stayed unmatched. This CDR3 comprises 20 residues. Per the germline V gene, CDR1 is LNHDA and CDR2 is SQIVND (reference sequence). Here the CDR3 DNA reads TGTGCCAGTAGTATAGACCCCCCCGGGACAGCCGAATATAGCAATCAGCCCCAGCATTTT. It is translated as CASSIDPPGTAEYSNQPQHF.

The chain recombines TRBV5-6 with TRBJ2-7, with TRBD1 matching over 7 bases. CDR1 is SGHDT and CDR2 is YYEEEE in the germline V gene. The CDR3 totals 12 residues. The V and J ends lost 0 bases and 12 bases, in that order; junction bases with no gene match: 6. CDR3 nucleotide sequence: TGTGCCAGCAGCTTGGGCACAGGGGTGGGGTACTTC. Encoded protein: CASSLGTGVGYF.

A word on this clone: The identical CDR3 is also encoded by other nucleotide sequences in the sample. The chain employs TRBV6-5 and TRBJ2-1; 7 nucleotides align to TRBD2. This CDR3 contains 13 residues. Germline values: CDR1 MNHEY, CDR2 SVGAGI. V was pared by 5 bases and J by 7 bases, with 5 bases of the junction left unmatched. This CDR3 reads CASSLGEGNEQFF. The CDR3 region has the DNA TGTGCCAGCAGTCTGGGGGAGGGGAATGAGCAGTTCTTC.

The chain is built from TRBV7-9 and TRBJ1-4; 9 bases agree with TRBD1. The CDR3 is 16 residues long. V lost 5 bases, J lost 8 bases, and 12 bases stayed unmatched. The germline gives CDR1 SEHNR, CDR2 FQNEAQ (reference sequence). The CDR3 DNA reads as TGTGCCAGCAGCCTCTCCGGACAGGGGCCTGGAGAAAAACTGTTTTTT. It codes for CASSLSGQGPGEKLFF.

V is TRBV30 and J is TRBJ1-5; D gene ambiguous. The V end lost 1 base, the J end lost 5 bases, and 6 bases lay between the germline ends. This CDR3 is built from 12 residues. The germline V gene encodes CDR1 GTSNPN and CDR2 SVGIG (reference sequence). CDR3 DNA: TGTGCCTGGAGTGGCGGATATCAGCCCCAGCATTTT. Encoded protein: CAWSGGYQPQHF.

The chain links TRBV29-1 to TRBJ2-3; 7 nucleotides line up with TRBD2. The CDR3 extends over 14 amino acids. J lost 0 bases, V lost 4 bases, and 4 bases had no gene match. Germline-derived CDR1 and CDR2 are SQVTM and ANQGSEA. CDR3 loop: CSVGGSGSTDTQYF. DNA for the CDR3: TGCAGCGTTGGCGGGAGCGGAAGCACAGATACGCAGTATTTT.

About this clone: The likely explanation is a read error, given a far larger clone one base away. V and J are TRBV7-5 and TRBJ1-2; the table calls TRBD1, which could not be checked here. TRBV7-5 is reported as a pseudogene. This CDR3 contains 14 residues. The CDR3 DNA is TGTGCCAGCAGTTCAGGGGGGCCCTATTATGGCTACACCTTC. As protein: CASSSGGPYYGYTF.

J is TRBJ1-5 and V is TRBV19, with a possible D match to TRBD1 (6 bases). The CDR3 length is 14 residues. The V gene's germline CDR1 is LNHDA and CDR2 SQIVND (reference sequence). V was pared by 9 bases and J by 0 bases, with 12 bases between. CDR3 amino acids: CASLDRYSNQPQHF. CDR3 nucleotides: TGTGCCAGCCTAGACAGGTATAGCAATCAGCCCCAGCATTTT.

This chain links TRBV6-1 with TRBJ1-5, with TRBD1 matching 10 bases. The CDR3 contains 16 residues. V lost 4 bases to trimming and J lost 1 base; unmatched junction nucleotides: 4. Germline V gene data show CDR1 as MNHNS and CDR2 as SASEGT. CDR3 sequence: CASSASDRGSNQPQHF. In DNA form, the CDR3 reads TGTGCCAGCAGTGCCTCGGACAGGGGGAGCAATCAGCCCCAGCATTTT.

CDR3 amino acids: CASSYPGWSTDTQYF. The CDR3 DNA reads TGTGCCAGCAGTTATCCAGGGTGGTCCACAGATACGCAGTATTTT. The V call is TRBV6-5, the J call TRBJ2-3, with D perhaps TRBD1 (5 bases). The CDR3 runs to 15 residues. Per germline, CDR1 MNHEY and CDR2 SVGAGI. V was cut by 3 bases and J by 2 bases, with 12 bases left in between.

The rearrangement joins TRBV7-9 to TRBJ2-5, with D uncertain. CDR3 length: 12 residues. CDR1 is SEHNR, CDR2 FQNEAQ, per germline (reference sequence). The V end was cut by 0 bases, the J end by 11 bases, with 10 bases between. CDR3 nucleotide sequence: TGTGCCAGCAGCTTAGCAATGGATGAGCAGTACTTC. Amino acids: CASSLAMDEQYF.

In DNA, the CDR3 is TGTGCCAGCAGCTTAGTCTCGGACAGGGGGCAGCCGTACTTC. It specifies CASSLVSDRGQPYF. The rearrangement joins TRBV11-3 to TRBJ2-7, with 11 bases lining up with TRBD1. The V gene end was trimmed by 1 base and the J gene end by 12 bases; junction bases not matched to a gene: 8. Germline CDR1 and CDR2: SGHNT and YENEEA. This CDR3 has 14 residues.

This chain connects TRBV6-6 to TRBJ1-3; 7 bases line up with TRBD1. The CDR3 consists of 15 residues. V lost 4 bases, J lost 4 bases, and 7 bases stayed unmatched. Germline CDR1 and CDR2: MNHNY and SVGAGI (reference sequence). CDR3 DNA sequence: TGTGCCAGCAGTTTGAAGGGGGCGCGCGGAAACACCATATATTTT. Amino acid sequence: CASSLKGARGNTIYF.